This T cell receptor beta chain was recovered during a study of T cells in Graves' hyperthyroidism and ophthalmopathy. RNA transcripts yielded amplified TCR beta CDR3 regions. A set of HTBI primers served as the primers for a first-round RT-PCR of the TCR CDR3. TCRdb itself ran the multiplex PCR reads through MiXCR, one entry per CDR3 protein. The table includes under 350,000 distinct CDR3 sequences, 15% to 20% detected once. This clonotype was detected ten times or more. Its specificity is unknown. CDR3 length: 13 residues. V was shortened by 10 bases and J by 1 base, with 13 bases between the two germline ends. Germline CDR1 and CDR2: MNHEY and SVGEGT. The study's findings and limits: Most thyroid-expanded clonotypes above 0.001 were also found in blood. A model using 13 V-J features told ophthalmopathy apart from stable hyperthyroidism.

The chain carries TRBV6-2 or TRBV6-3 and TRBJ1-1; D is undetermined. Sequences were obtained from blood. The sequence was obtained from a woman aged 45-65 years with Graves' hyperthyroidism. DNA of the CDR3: TGTGCCACCGCATTATCCTGGAACACTGAAGCTTTCTTT. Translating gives CATALSWNTEAFF.